This is a list of T cell receptor beta chains from one sample in a study of CD8 T cells in Susac syndrome. A single record per CDR3 protein comes from TCRdb applying MiXCR to the immunoSEQ multiplex PCR reads. The data show 70,000 to 75,000 distinct CDR3 sequences, 85% to 95% seen once. Source material: CD4+ T cells from PBMCs. The source of these receptors is a human donor with Susac syndrome. Each CDR3 is given with its conserved first and last residue. Each record gives: V gene, CDR3 protein.

V: TRBV19
CDR3: CASGDRVDTEAFF

V: TRBV6-1
CDR3: CASSPRTAKNIQYF

V: TRBV15
CDR3: CATSREPGPDYGYTF

V: TRBV9
CDR3: CASSSSRGRGGNTIYF

V: TRBV20-1
CDR3: CSARDSRISGETQYF

V: TRBV6-2/TRBV6-3
CDR3: CASSYGEPQHF

V: TRBV9
CDR3: CASSPQSYNSPLHF

V: TRBV6-4
CDR3: CASSSQIDGSPLHF

V: TRBV6-2/TRBV6-3
CDR3: CAARDSPYEQYF

V: TRBV20-1
CDR3: CSAPRGSTNEKLFF